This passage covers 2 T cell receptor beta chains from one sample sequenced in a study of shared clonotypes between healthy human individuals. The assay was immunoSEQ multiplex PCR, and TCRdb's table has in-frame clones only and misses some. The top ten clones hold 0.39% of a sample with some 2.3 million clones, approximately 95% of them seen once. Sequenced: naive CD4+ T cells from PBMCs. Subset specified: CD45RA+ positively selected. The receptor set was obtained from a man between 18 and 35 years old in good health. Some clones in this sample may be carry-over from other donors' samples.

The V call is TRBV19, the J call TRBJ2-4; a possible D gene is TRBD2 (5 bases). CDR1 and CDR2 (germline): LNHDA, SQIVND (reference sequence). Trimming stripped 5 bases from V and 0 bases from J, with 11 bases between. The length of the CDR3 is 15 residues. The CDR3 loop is CASSLSGIAKNIQYF. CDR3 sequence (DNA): TGTGCCAGTAGTCTGTCGGGGATAGCCAAAAACATTCAGTACTTC.

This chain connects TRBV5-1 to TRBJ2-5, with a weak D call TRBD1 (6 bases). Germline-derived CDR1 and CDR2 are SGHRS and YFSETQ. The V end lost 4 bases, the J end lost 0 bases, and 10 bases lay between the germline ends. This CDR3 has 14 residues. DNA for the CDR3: TGCGCCAGCAGCCCAACAGGGAACCAAGAGACCCAGTACTTC. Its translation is CASSPTGNQETQYF. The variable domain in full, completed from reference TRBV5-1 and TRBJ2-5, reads KAGVTQTPRYLIKTRGQQVTLSCSPISGHRSVSWYQQTPGQGLQFLFEYFSETQRNKGNFPGRFSGRQFSNSRSEMNVSTLELGDSALYLCASSPTGNQETQYFGPGTRLLVL.